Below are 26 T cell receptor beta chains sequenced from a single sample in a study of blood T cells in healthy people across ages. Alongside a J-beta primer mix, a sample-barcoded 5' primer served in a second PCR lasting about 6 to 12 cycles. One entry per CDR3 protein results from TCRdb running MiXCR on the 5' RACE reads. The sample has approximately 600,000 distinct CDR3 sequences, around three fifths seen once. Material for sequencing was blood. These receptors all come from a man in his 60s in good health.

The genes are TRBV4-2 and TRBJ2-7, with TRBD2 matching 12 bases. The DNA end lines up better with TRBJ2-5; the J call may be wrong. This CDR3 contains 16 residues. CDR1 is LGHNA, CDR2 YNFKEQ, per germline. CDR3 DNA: TGTGCCAGCAGCCAAGATTTACTAGCGGGGGGTAAGACCCAGTACTTC. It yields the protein CASSQDLLAGGKTQYF.

CDR3 sequence: CSGGVGTDTQYF. The CDR3 nucleotides read TGCAGCGGAGGGGTTGGCACAGATACGCAGTATTTT. The chain combines TRBV29-1 with TRBJ2-3; D assignment may be TRBD1 or TRBD2 (5 bases each). Germline assignment: CDR1 SQVTM and CDR2 ANQGSEA. This CDR3 has 12 amino acids. Deletions cut 7 bases from V and 1 base from J, with 9 bases between.

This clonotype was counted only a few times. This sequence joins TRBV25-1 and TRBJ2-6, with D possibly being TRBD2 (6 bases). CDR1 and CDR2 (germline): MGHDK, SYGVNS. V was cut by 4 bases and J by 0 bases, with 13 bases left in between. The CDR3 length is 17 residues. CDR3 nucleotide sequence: TGTGCCAGCAGTGGCGGAGGGTATCCCTCTGGGGCCAACGTCCTGACTTTC. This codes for CASSGGGYPSGANVLTF.

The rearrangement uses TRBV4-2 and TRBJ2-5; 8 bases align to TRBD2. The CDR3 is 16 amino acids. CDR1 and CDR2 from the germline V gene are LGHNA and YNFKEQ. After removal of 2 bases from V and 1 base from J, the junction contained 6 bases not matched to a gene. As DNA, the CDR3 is TGTGCCAGCAGCCAAAAGATTAGCGGGGTCCAAGAGACCCAGTACTTC. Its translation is CASSQKISGVQETQYF.

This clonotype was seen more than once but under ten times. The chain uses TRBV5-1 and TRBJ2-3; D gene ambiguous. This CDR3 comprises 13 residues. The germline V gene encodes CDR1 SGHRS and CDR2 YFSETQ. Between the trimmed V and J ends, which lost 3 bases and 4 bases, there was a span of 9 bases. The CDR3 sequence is CASSSDGADTQYF. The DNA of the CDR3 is TGCGCCAGCAGCTCGGATGGGGCAGATACGCAGTATTTT.

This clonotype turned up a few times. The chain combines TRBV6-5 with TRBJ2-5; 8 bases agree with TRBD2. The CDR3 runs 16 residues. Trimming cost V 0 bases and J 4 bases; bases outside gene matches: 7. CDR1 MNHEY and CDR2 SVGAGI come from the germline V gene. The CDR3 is CASSYSSRGAAETQYF. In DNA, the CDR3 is TGTGCCAGCAGTTACTCGTCGCGGGGGGCTGCAGAGACCCAGTACTTC.

CDR3 bases: TGTGCCAGCAGCCAAGGAGGACAGGGCGTCAATCAGCCCCAGCATTTT. Protein sequence: CASSQGGQGVNQPQHF. The chain employs TRBV14 and TRBJ1-5; 8 nucleotides match TRBD1. V dropped 1 base and J dropped 3; count of bases not matched to a gene: 5. This CDR3 has 16 amino acids. Looked up from germline, CDR1 is SGHDN and CDR2 is FVKESK.

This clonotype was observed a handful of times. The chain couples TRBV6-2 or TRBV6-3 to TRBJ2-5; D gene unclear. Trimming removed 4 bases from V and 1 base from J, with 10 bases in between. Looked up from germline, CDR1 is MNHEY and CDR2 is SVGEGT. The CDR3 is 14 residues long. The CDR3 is CASSLENSQETQYF. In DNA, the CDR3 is TGTGCCAGCAGTTTAGAAAACAGCCAAGAGACCCAGTACTTC.

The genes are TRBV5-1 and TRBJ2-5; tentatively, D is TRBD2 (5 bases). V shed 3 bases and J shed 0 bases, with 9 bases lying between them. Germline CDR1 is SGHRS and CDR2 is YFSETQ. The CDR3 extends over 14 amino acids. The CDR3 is CASSSQRYQETQYF. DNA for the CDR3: TGCGCCAGCAGCTCACAGCGGTACCAAGAGACCCAGTACTTC.

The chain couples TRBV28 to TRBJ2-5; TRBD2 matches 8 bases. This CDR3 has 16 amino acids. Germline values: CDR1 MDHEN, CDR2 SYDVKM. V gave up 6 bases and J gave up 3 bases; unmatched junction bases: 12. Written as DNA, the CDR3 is TGTGCCAGCAGCTCCGGACTAGCCGACGGGGAAGAGACCCAGTACTTC. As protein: CASSSGLADGEETQYF.

The DNA for the CDR3 is TGTGCCAGCAGTGTGACAAGGAATTCACCCCTCCACTTT. Residues: CASSVTRNSPLHF. The chain couples TRBV6-1 to TRBJ1-6; D gene ambiguous. The CDR3 loop spans 13 amino acids. In germline, CDR1 is MNHNS, CDR2 SASEGT. The V end was cut by 4 bases, the J end by 7 bases, with 8 bases between.

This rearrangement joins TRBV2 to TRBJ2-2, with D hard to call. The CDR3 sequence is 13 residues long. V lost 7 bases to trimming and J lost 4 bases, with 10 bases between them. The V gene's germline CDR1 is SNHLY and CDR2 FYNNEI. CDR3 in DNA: TGTGCCAGCATTCAGACCCGCACCGGGGAGCTGTTTTTT. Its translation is CASIQTRTGELFF.

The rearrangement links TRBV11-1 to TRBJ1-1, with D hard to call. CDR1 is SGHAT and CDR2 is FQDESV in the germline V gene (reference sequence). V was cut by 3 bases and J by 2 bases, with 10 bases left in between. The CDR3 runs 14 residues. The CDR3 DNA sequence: TGTGCCAGCAGCTTTATGCCGGGAAACACTGAAGCTTTCTTT. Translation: CASSFMPGNTEAFF.

The CDR3 DNA follows: TGCGCCAGTGGGGGGGGTACCGGGGAGCTGTTTTTT. Its protein is CASGGGTGELFF. The gene calls are TRBV4-1 and TRBJ2-2; 7 bases line up with TRBD2. The V segment lost 9 bases and the J segment 5 bases; nucleotides outside the gene matches: 3. This CDR3 spans 12 amino acids. Germline CDR1 MGHRA, CDR2 YSYEKL.

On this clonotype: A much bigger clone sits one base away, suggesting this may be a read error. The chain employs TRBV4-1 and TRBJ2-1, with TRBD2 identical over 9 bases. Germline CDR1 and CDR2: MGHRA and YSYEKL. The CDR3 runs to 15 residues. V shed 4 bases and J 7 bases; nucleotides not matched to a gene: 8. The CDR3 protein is CASSPEAGGLNEQFF. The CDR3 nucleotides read TGCGCCAGCAGCCCGGAGGCGGGGGGGCTTAATGAGCAGTTCTTC.

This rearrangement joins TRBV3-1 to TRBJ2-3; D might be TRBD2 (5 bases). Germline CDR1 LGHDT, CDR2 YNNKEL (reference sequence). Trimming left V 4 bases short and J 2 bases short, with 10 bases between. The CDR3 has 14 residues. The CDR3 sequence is CASSPGINTDTQYF. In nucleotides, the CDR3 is TGTGCCAGCAGCCCGGGGATCAACACAGATACGCAGTATTTT.

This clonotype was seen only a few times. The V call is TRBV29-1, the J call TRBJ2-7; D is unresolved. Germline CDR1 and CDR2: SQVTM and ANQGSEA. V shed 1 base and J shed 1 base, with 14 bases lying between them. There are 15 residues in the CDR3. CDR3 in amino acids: CSVEGWQISSYEQYF. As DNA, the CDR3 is TGCAGCGTTGAAGGGTGGCAGATCTCTTCCTACGAGCAGTACTTC.

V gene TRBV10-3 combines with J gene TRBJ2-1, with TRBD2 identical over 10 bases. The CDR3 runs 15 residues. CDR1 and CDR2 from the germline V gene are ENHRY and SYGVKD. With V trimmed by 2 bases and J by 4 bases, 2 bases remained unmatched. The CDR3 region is CAISEGLAVYNEQFF. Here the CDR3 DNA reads TGTGCCATCAGTGAGGGACTAGCGGTTTACAATGAGCAGTTCTTC.

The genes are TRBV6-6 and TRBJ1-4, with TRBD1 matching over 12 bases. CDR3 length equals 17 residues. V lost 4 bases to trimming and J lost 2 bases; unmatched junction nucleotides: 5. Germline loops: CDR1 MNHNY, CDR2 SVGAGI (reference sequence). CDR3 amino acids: CASSSGTGGVTNEKLFF. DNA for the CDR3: TGTGCCAGCAGTTCCGGGACAGGGGGCGTCACTAATGAAAAACTGTTTTTT.

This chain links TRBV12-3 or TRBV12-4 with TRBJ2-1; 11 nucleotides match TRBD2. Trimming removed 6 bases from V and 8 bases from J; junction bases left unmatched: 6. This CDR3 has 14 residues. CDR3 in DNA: TGTGCCAGCAGAAGAGGGACTAGCGGCGATGAGCAGTTCTTC. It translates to CASRRGTSGDEQFF.

The CDR3 region is CASSLEVSGGAGRNEQFF. CDR3 DNA sequence: TGTGCCAGCAGCTTAGAAGTTAGCGGGGGGGCCGGTCGGAATGAGCAGTTCTTC. V is TRBV7-6 and J is TRBJ2-1, with 11 bases lining up with TRBD2. V was clipped by 1 base and J by 7 bases; unmatched bases: 12. This CDR3 has 18 amino acids. CDR1 SGHVS and CDR2 FNYEAQ come from the germline V gene.

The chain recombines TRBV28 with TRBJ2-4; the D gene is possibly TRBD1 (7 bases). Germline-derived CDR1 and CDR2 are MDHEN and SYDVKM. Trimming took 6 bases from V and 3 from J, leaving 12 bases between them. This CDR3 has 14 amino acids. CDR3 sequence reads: CASSQGGDKNIQYF. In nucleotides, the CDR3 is TGTGCCAGCAGCCAGGGGGGCGACAAAAACATTCAGTACTTC.

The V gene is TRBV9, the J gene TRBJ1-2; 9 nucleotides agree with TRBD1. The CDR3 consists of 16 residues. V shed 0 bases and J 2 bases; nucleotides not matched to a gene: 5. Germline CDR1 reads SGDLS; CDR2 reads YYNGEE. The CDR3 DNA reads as TGTGCCAGCAGCGTAGGCGGGACAGGGTTGAACTATGGCTACACCTTC. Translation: CASSVGGTGLNYGYTF.

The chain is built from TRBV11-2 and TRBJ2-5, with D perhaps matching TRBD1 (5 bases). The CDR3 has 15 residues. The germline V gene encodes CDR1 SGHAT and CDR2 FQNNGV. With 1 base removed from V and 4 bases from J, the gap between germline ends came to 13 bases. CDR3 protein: CASSLGLGVGETQYF. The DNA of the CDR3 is TGTGCCAGCAGCTTAGGATTAGGGGTTGGAGAGACCCAGTACTTC.

The chain's CDR3 is CASSQVSGTLAYEQYF. CDR3 nucleotide sequence: TGCGCCAGCAGCCAAGTCTCCGGGACACTGGCCTACGAGCAGTACTTC. The genes are TRBV4-1 and TRBJ2-7, with D perhaps TRBD1 (6 bases). The CDR3 spans 16 residues. CDR1 is MGHRA and CDR2 is YSYEKL in the germline V gene. V was pared by 1 base and J by 2 bases, with 15 bases between.

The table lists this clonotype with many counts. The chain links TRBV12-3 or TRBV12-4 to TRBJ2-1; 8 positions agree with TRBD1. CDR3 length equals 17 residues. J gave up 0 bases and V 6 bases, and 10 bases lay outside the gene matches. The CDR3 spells CASRPRYRGTSYNEQFF. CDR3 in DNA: TGTGCCAGCAGGCCAAGGTACAGGGGGACCTCCTACAATGAGCAGTTCTTC.